This T cell receptor gamma chain was recorded in a study of gamma delta lymphoproliferative disorders and STAT genes. The receptor sequences were amplified from genomic DNA of peripheral blood mononuclear cells. This clone is large in the sample. TCRdb reprocessed the multiplex PCR reads using CATT. The repertoire includes fewer than 950 gamma-chain clones, under 30% of them detected once, and more than 20% sits in the top ten. V was clipped by 8 bases and J by 3 bases; unmatched bases: 5. This CDR3 comprises 12 residues. This receptor was obtained from a human donor in good health. This chain links TRGV10 with TRGJ1 or TRGJ2. TCRdb carries no J gene annotation; the J gene was assigned here by matching the DNA with germline. TRGV10 is an open reading frame whose function is uncertain. The sequencing sample was made of blood. This CDR3 reads CAAWDFYYKKLF. The CDR3 DNA follows: TGTGCTGCGTGGGATTTTTATTATAAGAAACTCTTT.